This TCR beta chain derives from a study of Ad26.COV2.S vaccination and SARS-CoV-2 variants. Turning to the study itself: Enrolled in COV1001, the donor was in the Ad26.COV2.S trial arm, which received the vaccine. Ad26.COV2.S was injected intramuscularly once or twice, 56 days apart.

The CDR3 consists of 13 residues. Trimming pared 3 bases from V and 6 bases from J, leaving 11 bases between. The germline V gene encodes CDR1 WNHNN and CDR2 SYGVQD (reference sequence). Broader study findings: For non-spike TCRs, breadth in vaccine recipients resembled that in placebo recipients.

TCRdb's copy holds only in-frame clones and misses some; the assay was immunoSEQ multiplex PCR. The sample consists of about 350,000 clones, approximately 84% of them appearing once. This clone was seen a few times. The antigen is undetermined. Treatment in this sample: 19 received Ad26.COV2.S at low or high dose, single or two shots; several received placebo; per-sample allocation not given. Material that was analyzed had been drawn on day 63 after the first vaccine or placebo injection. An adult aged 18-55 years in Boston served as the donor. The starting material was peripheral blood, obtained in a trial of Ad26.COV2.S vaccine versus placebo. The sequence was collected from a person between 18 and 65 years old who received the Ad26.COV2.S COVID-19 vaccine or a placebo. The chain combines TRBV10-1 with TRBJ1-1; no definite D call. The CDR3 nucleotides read TGCGCCAGCAGTGAAGGTTCGGTCGCTGAAGCTTTCTTT. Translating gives CASSEGSVAEAFF.